This paragraph covers one T cell receptor beta chain sequence. Its antigen is undetermined. This PCR relied on a set of 60 Vbeta primers and 13 Jbeta primers. Clones were sequenced by immunoSEQ multiplex PCR, and TCRdb holds only the in-frame ones, with some missing. The sample holds 65,000 to 85,000 clones, over 65% seen once. These data are taken from a study of cytomegalovirus exposure and HLA in healthy donors. Broader study findings: Later analysis suggested links between common viral pathogens and several top significant clusters.

Trimming removed 0 bases at V and 3 bases at J, with 15 bases between. CDR3 size: 17 residues. Germline CDR1 reads LNHDA; CDR2 reads SQIVND (reference sequence). Input material: PBMCs. The clonotype comes from a man aged 50 or older in good health and CMV-seropositive. The V and J genes are TRBV19 and TRBJ1-5; maybe TRBD1 (6 bases). In DNA form, the CDR3 reads TGTGCCAGTAGTATAGATAGGACGAGGACAGTCAATCAGCCCCAGCATTTT. Its protein product is CASSIDRTRTVNQPQHF.